This TCR beta chain was recovered during a study of T cell changes during pregnancy in multiple sclerosis. Method: immunoSEQ multiplex PCR; TCRdb's copy keeps in-frame clones and lacks some. The sample shows around 80,000 clones, roughly 96% of them seen only once. CDR3 length: 16 residues. J gave up 2 bases and V 3 bases, and 9 bases lay outside the gene matches. Germline lookup yields CDR1 SGHNT and CDR2 YYREEE (reference sequence). The sample consisted of peripheral blood, taken in the second trimester of pregnancy. The rearrangement joins TRBV5-4 to TRBJ2-3; 7 bases align to TRBD2. The TCR originated in a female donor with multiple sclerosis, enrolled in a pregnancy study. The CDR3 sequence: CASSYLRDYLTDTQYF. As DNA, the CDR3 is TGTGCCAGCAGCTATCTCCGGGACTATCTCACAGATACGCAGTATTTT.